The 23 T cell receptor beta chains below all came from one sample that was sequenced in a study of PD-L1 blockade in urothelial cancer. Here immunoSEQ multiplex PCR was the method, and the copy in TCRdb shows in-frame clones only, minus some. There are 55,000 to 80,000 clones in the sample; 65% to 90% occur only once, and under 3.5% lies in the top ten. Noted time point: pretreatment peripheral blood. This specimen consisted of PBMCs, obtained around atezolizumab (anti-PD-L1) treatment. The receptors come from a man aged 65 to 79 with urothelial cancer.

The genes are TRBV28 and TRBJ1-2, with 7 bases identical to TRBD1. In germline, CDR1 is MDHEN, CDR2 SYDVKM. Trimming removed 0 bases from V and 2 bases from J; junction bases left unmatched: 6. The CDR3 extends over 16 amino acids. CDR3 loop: CASSLWAPTGNYGYTF. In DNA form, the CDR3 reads TGTGCCAGCAGTTTATGGGCCCCGACAGGGAACTATGGCTACACCTTC.

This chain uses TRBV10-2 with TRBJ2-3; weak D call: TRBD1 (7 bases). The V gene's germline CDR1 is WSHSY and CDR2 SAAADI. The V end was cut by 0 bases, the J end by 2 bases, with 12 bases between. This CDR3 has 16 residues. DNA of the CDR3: TGCGCCAGCAGTGAGTCGGCGGGACAGAACACAGATACGCAGTATTTT. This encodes CASSESAGQNTDTQYF.

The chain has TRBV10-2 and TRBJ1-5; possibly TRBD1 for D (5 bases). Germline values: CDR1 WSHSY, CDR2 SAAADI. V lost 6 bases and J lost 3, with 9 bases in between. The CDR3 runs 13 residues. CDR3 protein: CASSQGDNQPQHF. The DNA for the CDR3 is TGCGCCAGCAGCCAGGGCGACAATCAGCCCCAGCATTTT.

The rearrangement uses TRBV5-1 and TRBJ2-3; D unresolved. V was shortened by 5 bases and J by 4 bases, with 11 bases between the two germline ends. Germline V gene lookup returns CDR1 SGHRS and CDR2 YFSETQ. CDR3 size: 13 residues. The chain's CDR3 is CASRFDGADTQYF. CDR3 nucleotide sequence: TGCGCCAGCAGGTTCGACGGAGCAGATACGCAGTATTTT.

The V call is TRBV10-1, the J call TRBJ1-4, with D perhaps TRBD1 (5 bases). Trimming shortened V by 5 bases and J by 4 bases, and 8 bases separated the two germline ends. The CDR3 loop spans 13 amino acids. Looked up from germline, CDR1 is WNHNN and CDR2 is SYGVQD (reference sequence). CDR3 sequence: CASSRQINEKLFF. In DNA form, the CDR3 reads TGCGCCAGCAGTCGACAGATTAATGAAAAACTGTTTTTT.

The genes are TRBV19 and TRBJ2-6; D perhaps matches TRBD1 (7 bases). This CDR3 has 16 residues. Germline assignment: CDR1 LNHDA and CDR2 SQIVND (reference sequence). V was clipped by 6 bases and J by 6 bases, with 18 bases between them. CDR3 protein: CASRTESRGEANVLTF. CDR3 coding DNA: TGTGCCAGTAGAACCGAATCCAGGGGGGAGGCCAACGTCCTGACTTTC.

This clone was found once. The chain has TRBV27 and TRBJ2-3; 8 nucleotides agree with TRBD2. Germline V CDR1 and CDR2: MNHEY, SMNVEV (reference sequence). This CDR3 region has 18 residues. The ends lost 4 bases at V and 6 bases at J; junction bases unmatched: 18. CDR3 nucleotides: TGTGCCAGCAGTTGGGCCCCCGGTCGAGCGGGAGATGAGGATACGCAGTATTTT. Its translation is CASSWAPGRAGDEDTQYF.

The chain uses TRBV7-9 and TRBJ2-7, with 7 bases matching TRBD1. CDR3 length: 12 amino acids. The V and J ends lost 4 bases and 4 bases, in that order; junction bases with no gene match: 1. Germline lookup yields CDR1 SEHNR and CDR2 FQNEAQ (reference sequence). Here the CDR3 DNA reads TGTGCCAGCAGCTGGGACAGTTACGAGCAGTACTTC. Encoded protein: CASSWDSYEQYF.

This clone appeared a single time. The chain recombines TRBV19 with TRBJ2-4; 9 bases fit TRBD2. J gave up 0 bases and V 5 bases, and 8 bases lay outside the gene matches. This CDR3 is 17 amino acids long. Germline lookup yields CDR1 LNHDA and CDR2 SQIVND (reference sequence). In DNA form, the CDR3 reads TGTGCCAGTAGTTTTGCGGGAGGGACCCTAGCCAAAAACATTCAGTACTTC. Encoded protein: CASSFAGGTLAKNIQYF.

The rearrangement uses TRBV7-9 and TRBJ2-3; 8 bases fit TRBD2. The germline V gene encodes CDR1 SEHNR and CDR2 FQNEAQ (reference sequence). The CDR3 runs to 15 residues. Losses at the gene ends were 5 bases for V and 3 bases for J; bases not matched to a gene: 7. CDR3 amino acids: CASSPTSGTTDTQYF. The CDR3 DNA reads TGTGCCAGCAGCCCAACTAGCGGAACGACAGATACGCAGTATTTT.

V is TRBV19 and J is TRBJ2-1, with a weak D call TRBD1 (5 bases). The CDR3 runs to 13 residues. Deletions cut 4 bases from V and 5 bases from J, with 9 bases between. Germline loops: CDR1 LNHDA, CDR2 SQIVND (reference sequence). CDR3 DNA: TGTGCCAGTAGTAAGTCCAGGGACAATGAGCAGTTCTTC. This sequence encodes CASSKSRDNEQFF.

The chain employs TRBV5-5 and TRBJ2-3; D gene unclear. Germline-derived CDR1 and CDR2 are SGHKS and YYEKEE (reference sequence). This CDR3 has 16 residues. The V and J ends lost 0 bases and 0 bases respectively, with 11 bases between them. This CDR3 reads CASSLVPATSTDTQYF. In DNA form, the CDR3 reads TGTGCCAGCAGCTTGGTACCAGCGACTAGCACAGATACGCAGTATTTT.

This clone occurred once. The CDR3 nucleotides read TGTGCCAGTAGTAAGGGACTAGCGGACTCCTACGAGCAGTACTTC. Protein: CASSKGLADSYEQYF. This chain uses TRBV19 with TRBJ2-7; TRBD2 aligns across 11 bases. The V gene's germline CDR1 is LNHDA and CDR2 SQIVND (reference sequence). Unmatched junction bases numbered 2, after V lost 4 bases and J lost 0 bases. The CDR3 covers 15 residues. Combining the CDR3 with reference TRBV19 and TRBJ2-7 gives the whole variable domain DGGITQSPKYLFRKEGQNVTLSCEQNLNHDAMYWYRQDPGQGLRLIYYSQIVNDFQKGDIAEGYSVSREKKESFPLTVTSAQKNPTAFYLCASSKGLADSYEQYFGPGTRLTVT.

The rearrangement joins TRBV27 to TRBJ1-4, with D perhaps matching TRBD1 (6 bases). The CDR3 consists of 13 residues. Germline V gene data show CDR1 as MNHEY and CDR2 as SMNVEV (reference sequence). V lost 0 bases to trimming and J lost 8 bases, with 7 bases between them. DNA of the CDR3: TGTGCCAGCAGTTTATCTGGGACAGAAAAACTGTTTTTT. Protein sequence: CASSLSGTEKLFF.

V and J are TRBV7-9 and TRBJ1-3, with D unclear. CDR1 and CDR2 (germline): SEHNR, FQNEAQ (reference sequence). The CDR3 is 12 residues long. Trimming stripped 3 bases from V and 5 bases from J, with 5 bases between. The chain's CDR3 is CASSLQRNTIYF. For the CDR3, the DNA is TGTGCCAGCAGCTTGCAGAGAAACACCATATATTTT.

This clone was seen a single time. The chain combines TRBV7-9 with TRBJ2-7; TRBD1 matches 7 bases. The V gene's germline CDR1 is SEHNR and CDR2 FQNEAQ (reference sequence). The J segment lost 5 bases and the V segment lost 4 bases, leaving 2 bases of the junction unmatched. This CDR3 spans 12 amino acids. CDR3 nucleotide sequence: TGTGCCAGCAGCTCTACAGGGGACGAGCAGTACTTC. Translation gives CASSSTGDEQYF.

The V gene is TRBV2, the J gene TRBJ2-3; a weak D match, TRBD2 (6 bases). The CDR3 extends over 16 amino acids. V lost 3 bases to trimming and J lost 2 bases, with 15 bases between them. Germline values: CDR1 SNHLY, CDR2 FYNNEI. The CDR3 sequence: CASSDGLAYYTDTQYF. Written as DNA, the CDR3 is TGTGCCAGCAGTGATGGGCTAGCGTATTACACAGATACGCAGTATTTT.

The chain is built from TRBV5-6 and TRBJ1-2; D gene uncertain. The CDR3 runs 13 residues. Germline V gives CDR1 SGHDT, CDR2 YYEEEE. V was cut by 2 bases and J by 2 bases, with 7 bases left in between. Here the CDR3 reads CASSFPGNYGYTF. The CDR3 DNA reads TGTGCCAGCAGCTTTCCGGGAAACTATGGCTACACCTTC.

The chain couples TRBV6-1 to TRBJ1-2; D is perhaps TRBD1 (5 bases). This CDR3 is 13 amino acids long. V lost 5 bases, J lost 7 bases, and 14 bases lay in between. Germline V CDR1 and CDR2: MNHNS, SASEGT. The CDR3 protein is CASSMDPGSGYTF. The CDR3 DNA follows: TGTGCCAGCAGTATGGACCCAGGGTCTGGCTACACCTTC.

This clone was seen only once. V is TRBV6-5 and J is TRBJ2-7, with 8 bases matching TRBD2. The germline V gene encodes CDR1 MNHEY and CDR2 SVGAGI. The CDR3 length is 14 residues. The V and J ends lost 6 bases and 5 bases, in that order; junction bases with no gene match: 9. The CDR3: CASRVTSARNEQYF. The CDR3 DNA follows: TGTGCCAGCAGGGTGACTAGCGCGAGAAACGAGCAGTACTTC.

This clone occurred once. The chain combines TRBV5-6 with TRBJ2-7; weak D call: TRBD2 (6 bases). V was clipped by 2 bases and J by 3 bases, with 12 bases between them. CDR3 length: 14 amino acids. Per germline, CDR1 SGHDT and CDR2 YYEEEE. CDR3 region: CASSFAGLSYEQYF. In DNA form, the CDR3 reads TGTGCCAGCAGCTTTGCGGGATTGAGCTACGAGCAGTACTTC.

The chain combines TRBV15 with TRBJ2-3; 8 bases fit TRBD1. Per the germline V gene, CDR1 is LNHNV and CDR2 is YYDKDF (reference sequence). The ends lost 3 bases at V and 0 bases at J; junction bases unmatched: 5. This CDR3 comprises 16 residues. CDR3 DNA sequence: TGTGCCACCAGCAGGAGGGGACAGGTTAGCACAGATACGCAGTATTTT. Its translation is CATSRRGQVSTDTQYF.

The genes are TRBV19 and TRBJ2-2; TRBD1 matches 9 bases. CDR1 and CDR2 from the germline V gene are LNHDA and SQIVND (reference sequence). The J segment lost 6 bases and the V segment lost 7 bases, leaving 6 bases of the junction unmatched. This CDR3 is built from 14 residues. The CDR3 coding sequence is TGTGCCAGTAACGGGGACAGGGATGCCGGGGAGCTGTTTTTT. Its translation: CASNGDRDAGELFF.